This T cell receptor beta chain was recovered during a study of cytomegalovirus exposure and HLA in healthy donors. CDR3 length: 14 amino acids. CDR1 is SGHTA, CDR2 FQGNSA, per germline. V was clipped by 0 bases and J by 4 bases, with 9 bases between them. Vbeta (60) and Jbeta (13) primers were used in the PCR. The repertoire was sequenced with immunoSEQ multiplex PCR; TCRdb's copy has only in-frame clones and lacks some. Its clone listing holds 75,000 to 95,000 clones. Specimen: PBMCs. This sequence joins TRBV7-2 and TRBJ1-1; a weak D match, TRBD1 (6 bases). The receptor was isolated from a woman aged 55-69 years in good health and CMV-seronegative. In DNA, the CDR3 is TGTGCCAGCAGCTTAGCAGGGGGGGTCACTGAAGCTTTCTTT. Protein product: CASSLAGGVTEAFF.